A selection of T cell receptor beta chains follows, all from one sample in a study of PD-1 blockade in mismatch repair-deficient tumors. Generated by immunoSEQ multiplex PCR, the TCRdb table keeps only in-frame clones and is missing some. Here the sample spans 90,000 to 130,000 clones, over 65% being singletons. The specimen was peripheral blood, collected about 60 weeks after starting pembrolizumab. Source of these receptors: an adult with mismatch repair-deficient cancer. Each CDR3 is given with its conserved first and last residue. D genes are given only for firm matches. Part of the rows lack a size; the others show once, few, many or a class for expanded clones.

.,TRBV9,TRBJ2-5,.,CASSVGTGRETQYF,TGTGCCAGCAGCGTAGGCACAGGGAGAGAGACCCAGTACTTC
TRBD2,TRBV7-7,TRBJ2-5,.,CASSSGGLAGGSETQYF,TGTGCTAGCAGCTCAGGGGGACTAGCGGGAGGGTCTGAGACCCAGTACTTC
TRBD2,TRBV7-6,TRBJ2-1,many,CASSAPLGTSGNEQFF,TGTGCCAGCAGCGCTCCCCTCGGGACTAGCGGCAATGAGCAGTTCTTC
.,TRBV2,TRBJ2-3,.,CASYLQSGASTDTQYF,TGTGCCAGCTATTTACAGAGCGGAGCTAGCACAGATACGCAGTATTTT
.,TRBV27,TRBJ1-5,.,CASSSGGWKGQPQHF,TGTGCCAGCAGTTCTGGAGGGTGGAAGGGACAGCCCCAGCATTTT
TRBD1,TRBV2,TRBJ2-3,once,CASSVPRTGKGTDTQYF,TGTGCCAGCAGTGTCCCTCGGACAGGGAAGGGGACAGATACGCAGTATTTT
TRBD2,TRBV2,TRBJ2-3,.,CASIIGTSPTDTQYF,TGTGCCAGCATTATAGGGACTAGTCCCACAGATACGCAGTATTTT
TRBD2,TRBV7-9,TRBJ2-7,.,CASSLPGLAGGPSYEQYF,TGTGCCAGCAGCTTACCCGGGCTAGCGGGAGGGCCATCCTACGAGCAGTACTTC
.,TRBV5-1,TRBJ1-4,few,CASSLATATNEKLFF,TGCGCCAGCAGCTTGGCAACAGCAACTAATGAAAAACTGTTTTTT
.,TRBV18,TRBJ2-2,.,CASSPPWYRENTGELFF,TGTGCCAGCTCACCACCGTGGTACAGGGAGAACACCGGGGAGCTGTTTTTT
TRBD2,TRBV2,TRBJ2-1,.,CASRSAGGSYNEQFF,TGTGCCAGCAGGTCAGCGGGAGGCTCCTACAATGAGCAGTTCTTC
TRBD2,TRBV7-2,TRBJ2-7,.,CASSSGLADPTEGYF,TGTGCCAGCAGCTCGGGACTAGCGGATCCTACGGAGGGGTACTTC
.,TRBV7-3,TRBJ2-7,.,CASSFTPPAVQYF,TGTGCCAGCAGCTTTACCCCTCCCGCGGTGCAGTACTTC
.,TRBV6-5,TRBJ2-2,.,CASKGLSVGGELFF,TGTGCCAGCAAAGGACTTTCAGTAGGCGGGGAGCTGTTTTTT
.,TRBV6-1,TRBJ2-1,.,CASRGAAREQFF,TGTGCCAGCAGGGGGGCGGCGCGGGAGCAGTTCTTC
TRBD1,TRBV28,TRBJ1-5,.,CASNPDRGSNQPQHF,TGTGCCAGCAATCCGGACAGGGGAAGCAATCAGCCCCAGCATTTT
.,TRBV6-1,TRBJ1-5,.,CASSVGPLSNQPQHF,TGTGCCAGCAGTGTAGGACCTTTGAGCAATCAGCCCCAGCATTTT
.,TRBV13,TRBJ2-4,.,CASSLSRARNIQYF,TGTGCCAGCAGCCTTTCCCGGGCCCGGAACATTCAGTACTTC
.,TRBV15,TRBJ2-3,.,CATSTSGPGGTDTQYF,TGTGCCACCAGCACCTCGGGGCCAGGGGGCACAGATACGCAGTATTTT
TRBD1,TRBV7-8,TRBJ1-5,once,CASSLGFRGLKGNQPQHF,TGTGCCAGCAGCTTAGGTTTCAGGGGGCTGAAGGGTAATCAGCCCCAGCATTTT
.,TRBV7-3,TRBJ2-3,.,CASSLFTSTHTDTQYF,TGTGCCAGCAGCTTATTTACTTCTACTCACACAGATACGCAGTATTTT
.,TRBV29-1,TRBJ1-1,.,CSAEQPGLEAFF,TGCAGCGCTGAGCAGCCAGGCCTTGAAGCTTTCTTT
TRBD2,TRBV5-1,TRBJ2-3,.,CASSLVAGGSTDTQYF,TGCGCCAGCAGCTTAGTAGCGGGAGGGAGCACAGATACGCAGTATTTT
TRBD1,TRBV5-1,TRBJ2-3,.,CASSRTTNVQGATDTQYF,TGCGCCAGCAGCAGAACAACCAATGTCCAGGGGGCAACAGATACGCAGTATTTT
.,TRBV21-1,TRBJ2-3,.,CASSKGPLADGTDTQYF,TGTGCCAGCAGCAAAGGTCCCCTAGCGGATGGCACAGATACGCAGTATTTT
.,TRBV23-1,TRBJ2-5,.,CASSQGRRVQETQYF,TGCGCCAGCAGTCAAGGGCGTAGGGTTCAAGAGACCCAGTACTTC
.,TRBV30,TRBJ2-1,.,CAWSVSFEGQGQIF,TGTGCCTGGAGTGTATCTTTTGAGGGGCAGGGGCAGATCTTC
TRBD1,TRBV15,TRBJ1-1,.,CATSRFGQGAEAFF,TGTGCCACCAGCAGATTCGGACAGGGGGCTGAAGCTTTCTTT
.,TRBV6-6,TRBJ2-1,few,CASSKAPVEQFF,TGTGCCAGCAGCAAAGCACCCGTTGAGCAGTTCTTC
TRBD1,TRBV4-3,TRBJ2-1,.,CASSPDRVWQFF,TGCGCCAGCAGCCCCGACAGGGTTTGGCAGTTCTTC
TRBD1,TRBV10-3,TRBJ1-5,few,CAISNPGQDQPQHF,TGTGCCATCAGTAACCCGGGACAGGATCAGCCCCAGCATTTT
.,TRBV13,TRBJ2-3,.,CASSSYRKTTDTQYF,TGTGCCAGCAGCTCTTACCGAAAAACCACAGATACGCAGTATTTT
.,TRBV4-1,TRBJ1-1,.,CASSQVPRQMNTEAFF,TGCGCCAGCAGCCAAGTACCCCGACAGATGAACACTGAAGCTTTCTTT
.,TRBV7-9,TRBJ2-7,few,CASSAGLEQYF,TGTGCCAGCAGCGCTGGACTTGAGCAGTACTTC
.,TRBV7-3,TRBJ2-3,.,CASSTGTSTDTQYF,TGTGCCAGCAGCACCGGGACTAGCACAGATACGCAGTATTTT
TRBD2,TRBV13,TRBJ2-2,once,CASSLKWEGNTGELFF,TGTGCCAGCAGCTTAAAGTGGGAGGGAAACACCGGGGAGCTGTTTTTT
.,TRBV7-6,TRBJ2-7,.,CASSLYADEQYF,TGTGCCAGCAGCTTGTATGCGGACGAGCAGTACTTC
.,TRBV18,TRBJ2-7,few,CASSQNSYEQYF,TGTGCCAGCTCACAAAACTCCTACGAGCAGTACTTC
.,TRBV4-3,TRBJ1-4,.,CASTRTGRGNEKLFF,TGCGCCAGCACCCGGACCGGAAGGGGTAATGAAAAACTGTTTTTT
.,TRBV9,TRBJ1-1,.,CASSVRQGGTEAFF,TGTGCCAGCAGCGTACGGCAGGGAGGAACTGAAGCTTTCTTT